This T cell receptor beta chain was identified in a study of cytomegalovirus exposure and HLA in healthy donors. Study details: An analysis done earlier identified some 120 million unique TCR beta sequences from about 179 million T cells. Study-wide results and caveats: In a later analysis, the majority of CMV-associated beta chains seemingly showed HLA restriction.

This clone came up a few times. As yet, its antigen is unknown. PCR amplification relied on 60 Vbeta primers (plus 13 Jbeta primers). Assay: immunoSEQ multiplex PCR; the TCRdb copy retains only in-frame clones and omits some. The top ten clones hold approximately 3.9% of a sample with about 130,000 clones, about 73% of them seen once. This clonotype was sampled from a woman between 45 and 65 years old in good health and CMV-seropositive. Sequencing used PBMCs.

The DNA for the CDR3 is TGTGCCATCAAAGCGACTAGCAATCAAGAGACCCAGTACTTC. Protein: CAIKATSNQETQYF. This chain joins TRBV10-3 and TRBJ2-5, with 7 bases lining up with TRBD2. V lost 7 bases and J lost 2; bases outside the gene matches: 7. The CDR3 length is 14 residues. Germline CDR1 reads ENHRY; CDR2 reads SYGVKD.